The next 3 T cell receptor beta chains were all read from a single sample in a study of T cell responses to AZD1222 COVID-19 vaccine. The data were produced by immunoSEQ multiplex PCR, yet TCRdb's version contains in-frame clones alone and is incomplete. The sample records under 200,000 clones, more than 90% being singletons. The sample was peripheral blood, taken 28 days after the second dose of the MenACWY control vaccine. Every receptor here comes from an adult who received the MenACWY meningococcal vaccine as a control.

The rearrangement joins TRBV7-6 to TRBJ2-3, with TRBD2 identical over 7 bases. The CDR3 consists of 16 residues. Per germline, CDR1 SGHVS and CDR2 FNYEAQ. V gave up 5 bases and J gave up 6 bases; unmatched junction bases: 14. The CDR3 bases are TGTGCCAGCAGCCCACCCCCGGGAGGAAACCGGGATACGCAGTATTTT. Its translation: CASSPPPGGNRDTQYF.

The chain couples TRBV3-1 (or the pseudogene TRBV3-2) to TRBJ1-2; 9 bases agree with TRBD1. Germline V lookup: CDR1 LGHDT, CDR2 YNNKEL (reference sequence). V lost 0 bases, J lost 4 bases, and 6 bases stayed unmatched. This CDR3 is built from 16 residues. CDR3 nucleotides: TGTGCCAGCAGCCAAGAGGTCGGACAGGGGAGCTATGGCTACACCTTC. Translating gives CASSQEVGQGSYGYTF.

The rearrangement uses TRBV3-1 (or the pseudogene TRBV3-2) and TRBJ1-1; the D gene is possibly TRBD1 (6 bases). Trimming removed 1 base at V and 6 bases at J, with 15 bases between. Looked up from germline, CDR1 is LGHDT and CDR2 is YNNKEL (reference sequence). This CDR3 is 15 amino acids long. The DNA of the CDR3 is TGTGCCAGCAGCCAAGCTGCAGGGGCGAGCGCTGAAGCTTTCTTT. It codes for CASSQAAGASAEAFF.